Below, one T cell receptor (beta chain) is given with its context. What it binds is unknown. This CDR3 is 14 amino acids long. Germline CDR1 MNHEY, CDR2 SVGAGI. V dropped 3 bases and J dropped 4 bases, with 9 bases sitting between them. These data are taken from a study of vaccination effects on CD4 cells after COVID-19. Study-level background: Post-vaccine specimens arrived a median 72 days past the second dose.

ViraFEST used viral peptide pools to expand antigen-specific CD4+ T cells before sequencing. Upon completion of around ten days in culture, CD4+ T cells were isolated. Each participant was administered two doses of either the BNT162b2 or the mRNA-1273 vaccine. Culturing of 1.5 million to 2 million PBMC per well took place with approximately 9.3 IU/ml IL-2 and around 10 ug/ml peptides. Cultures had half their medium replaced with IL-2 medium on days 3 and 7. Profiling relied on immunoSEQ multiplex PCR, and the TCRdb table lists in-frame clones only, not all of them. Of about 30,000 clones listed, 60% to 75% are singletons.

The origin of this receptor is a human donor who received a COVID-19 vaccine. V gene TRBV6-5 combines with J gene TRBJ2-2, with unresolved D. The sequencing here drew on CD4+ T cells from PBMCs cultured with HCoV-OC43 spike peptides, taken after COVID-19 vaccination. Subset in this sample: HCoV-OC43 spike overlapping peptide pool stimulation. The CDR3 spells CASSYSKATGELFF. CDR3 nucleotides: TGTGCCAGCAGTTATAGTAAAGCCACCGGGGAGCTGTTTTTT.